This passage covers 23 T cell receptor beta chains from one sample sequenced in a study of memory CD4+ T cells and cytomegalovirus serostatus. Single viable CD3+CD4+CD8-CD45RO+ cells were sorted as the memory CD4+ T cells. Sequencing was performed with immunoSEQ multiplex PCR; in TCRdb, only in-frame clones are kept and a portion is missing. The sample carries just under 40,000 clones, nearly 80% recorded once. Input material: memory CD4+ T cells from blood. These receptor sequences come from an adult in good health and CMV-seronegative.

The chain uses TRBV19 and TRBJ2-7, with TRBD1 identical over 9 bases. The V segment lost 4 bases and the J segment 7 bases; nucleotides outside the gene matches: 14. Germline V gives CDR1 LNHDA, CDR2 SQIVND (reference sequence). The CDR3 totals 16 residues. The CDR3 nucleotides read TGTGCCAGTAGTACCTCCCCGGGGACAGGGCGTTGGGAGCAGTACTTC. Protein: CASSTSPGTGRWEQYF.

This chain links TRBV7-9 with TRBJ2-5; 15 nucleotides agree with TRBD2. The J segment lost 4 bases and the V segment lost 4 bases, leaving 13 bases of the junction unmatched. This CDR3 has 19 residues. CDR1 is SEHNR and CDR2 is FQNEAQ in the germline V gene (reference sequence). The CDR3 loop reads CASSSPRGLAGGAGETQYF. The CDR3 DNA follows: TGTGCCAGCAGCTCTCCCCGAGGACTAGCGGGGGGGGCCGGAGAGACCCAGTACTTC.

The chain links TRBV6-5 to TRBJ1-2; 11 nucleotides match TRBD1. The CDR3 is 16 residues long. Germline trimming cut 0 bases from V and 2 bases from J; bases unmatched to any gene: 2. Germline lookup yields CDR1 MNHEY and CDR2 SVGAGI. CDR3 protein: CASSYSRTGGNYGYTF. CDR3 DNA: TGTGCCAGCAGTTACTCGAGGACAGGGGGCAACTATGGCTACACCTTC.

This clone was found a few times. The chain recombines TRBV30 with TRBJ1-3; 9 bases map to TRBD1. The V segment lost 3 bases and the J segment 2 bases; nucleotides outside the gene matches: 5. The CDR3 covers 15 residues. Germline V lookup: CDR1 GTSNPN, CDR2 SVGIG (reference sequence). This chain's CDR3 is CAWSAGQGPGNTIYF. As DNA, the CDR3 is TGTGCCTGGAGCGCGGGACAGGGACCTGGAAACACCATATATTTT.

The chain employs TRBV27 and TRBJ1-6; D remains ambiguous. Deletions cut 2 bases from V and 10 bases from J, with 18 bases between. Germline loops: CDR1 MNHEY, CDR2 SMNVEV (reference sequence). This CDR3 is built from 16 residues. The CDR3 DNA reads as TGTGCCAGCAGTTTAGAGTTTGCGTCCTCGGGGTCACCCCTCCACTTT. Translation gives CASSLEFASSGSPLHF.

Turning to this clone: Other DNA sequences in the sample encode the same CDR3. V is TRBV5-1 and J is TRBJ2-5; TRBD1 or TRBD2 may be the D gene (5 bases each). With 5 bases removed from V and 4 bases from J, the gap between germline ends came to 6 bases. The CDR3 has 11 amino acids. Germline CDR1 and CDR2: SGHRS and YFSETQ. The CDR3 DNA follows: TGCGCCAGCAGTGGGGGAGAGACCCAGTACTTC. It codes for CASSGGETQYF. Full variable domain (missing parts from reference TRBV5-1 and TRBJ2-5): KAGVTQTPRYLIKTRGQQVTLSCSPISGHRSVSWYQQTPGQGLQFLFEYFSETQRNKGNFPGRFSGRQFSNSRSEMNVSTLELGDSALYLCASSGGETQYFGPGTRLLVL.

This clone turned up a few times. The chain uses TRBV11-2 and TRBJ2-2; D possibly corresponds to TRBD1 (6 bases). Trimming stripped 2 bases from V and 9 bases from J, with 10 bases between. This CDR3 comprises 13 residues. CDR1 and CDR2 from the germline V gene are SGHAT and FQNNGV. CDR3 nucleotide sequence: TGTGCCAGCAGCTTAAACCGGGACAGGGAGCTGTTTTTT. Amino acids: CASSLNRDRELFF. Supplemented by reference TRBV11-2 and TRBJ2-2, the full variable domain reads EAGVAQSPRYKIIEKRQSVAFWCNPISGHATLYWYQQILGQGPKLLIQFQNNGVVDDSQLPKDRFSAERLKGVDSTLKIQPAKLEDSAVYLCASSLNRDRELFFGEGSRLTVL.

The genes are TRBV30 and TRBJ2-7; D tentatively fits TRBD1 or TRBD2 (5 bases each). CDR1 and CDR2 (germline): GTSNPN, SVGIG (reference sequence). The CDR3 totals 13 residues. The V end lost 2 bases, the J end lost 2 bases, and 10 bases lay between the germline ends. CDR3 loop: CAWSLGTAYEQYF. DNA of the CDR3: TGTGCCTGGAGTTTAGGGACGGCCTACGAGCAGTACTTC.

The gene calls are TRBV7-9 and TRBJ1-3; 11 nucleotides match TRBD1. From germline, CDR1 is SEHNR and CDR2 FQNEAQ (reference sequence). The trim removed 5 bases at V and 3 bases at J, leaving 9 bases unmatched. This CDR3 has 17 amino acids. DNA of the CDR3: TGTGCCAGCAGCGGCCGGGACAGGGGGATTGATGGAAACACCATATATTTT. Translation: CASSGRDRGIDGNTIYF.

The CDR3, as DNA: TGTGCCAGCAGCTTAAACAGTGACTACAATCAGCCCCAGCATTTT. It encodes CASSLNSDYNQPQHF. This sequence joins TRBV7-3 and TRBJ1-5, with no clear D. V was clipped by 1 base and J by 3 bases, with 10 bases between them. This CDR3 has 15 residues. Germline V CDR1 and CDR2: SGHTA, FQGTGA. The full variable domain, in which reference TRBV7-3 and TRBJ1-5 provide the parts outside the CDR3, is GAGVSQTPSNKVTEKGKYVELRCDPISGHTALYWYRQSLGQGPEFLIYFQGTGAADDSGLPNDRFFAVRPEGSVSTLKIQRTERGDSAVYLCASSLNSDYNQPQHFGDGTRLSIL.

The CDR3 sequence is CASSFRGQDEKLFF. For the CDR3, the DNA is TGTGCCAGCAGCTTTCGGGGGCAGGATGAAAAACTGTTTTTT. The rearrangement links TRBV7-9 to TRBJ1-4, with D tentatively TRBD1 (6 bases). Trimming pared 3 bases from V and 6 bases from J, leaving 11 bases between. The CDR3 has 14 residues. CDR1 and CDR2 from the germline V gene are SEHNR and FQNEAQ (reference sequence).

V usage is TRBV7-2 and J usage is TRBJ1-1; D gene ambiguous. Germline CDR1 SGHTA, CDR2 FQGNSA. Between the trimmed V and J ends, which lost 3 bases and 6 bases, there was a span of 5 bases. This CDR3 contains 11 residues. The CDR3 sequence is CASSFVAEAFF. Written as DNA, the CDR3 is TGTGCCAGCAGCTTCGTTGCTGAAGCTTTCTTT. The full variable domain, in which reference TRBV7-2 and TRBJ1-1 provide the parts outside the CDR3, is GAGVSQSPSNKVTEKGKDVELRCDPISGHTALYWYRQSLGQGLEFLIYFQGNSAPDKSGLPSDRFSAERTGGSVSTLTIQRTQQEDSAVYLCASSFVAEAFFGQGTRLTVV.

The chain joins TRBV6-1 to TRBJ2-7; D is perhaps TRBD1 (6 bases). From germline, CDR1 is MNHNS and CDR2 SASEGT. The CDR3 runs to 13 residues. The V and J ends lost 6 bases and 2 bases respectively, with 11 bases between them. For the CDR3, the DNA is TGTGCCAGCAGCCGGGACACCGCCTACGAGCAGTACTTC. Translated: CASSRDTAYEQYF.

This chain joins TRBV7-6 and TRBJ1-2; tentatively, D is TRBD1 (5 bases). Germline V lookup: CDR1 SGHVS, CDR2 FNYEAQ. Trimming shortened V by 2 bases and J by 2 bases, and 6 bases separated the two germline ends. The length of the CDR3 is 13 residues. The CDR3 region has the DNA TGTGCCAGCAGCTTACAGGGCAACTATGGCTACACCTTC. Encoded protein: CASSLQGNYGYTF.

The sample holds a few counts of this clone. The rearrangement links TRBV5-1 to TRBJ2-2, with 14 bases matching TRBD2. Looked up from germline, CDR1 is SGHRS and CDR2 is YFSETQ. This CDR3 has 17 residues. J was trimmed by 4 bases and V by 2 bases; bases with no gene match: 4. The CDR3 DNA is TGCGCCAGCAGCTTAGGGACTAGCGGGGGATTCACCGGGGAGCTGTTTTTT. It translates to CASSLGTSGGFTGELFF.

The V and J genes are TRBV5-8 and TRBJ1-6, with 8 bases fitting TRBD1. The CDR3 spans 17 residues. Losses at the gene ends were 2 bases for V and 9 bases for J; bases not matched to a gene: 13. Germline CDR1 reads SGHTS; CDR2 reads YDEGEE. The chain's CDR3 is CASSFGQGEYWGSPLHF. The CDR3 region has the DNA TGTGCCAGCAGCTTCGGACAGGGAGAGTATTGGGGTTCACCCCTCCACTTT.

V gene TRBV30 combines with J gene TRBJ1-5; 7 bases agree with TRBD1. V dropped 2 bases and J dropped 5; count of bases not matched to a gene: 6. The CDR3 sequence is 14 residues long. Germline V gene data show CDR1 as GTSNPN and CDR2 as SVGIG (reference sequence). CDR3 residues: CAWSTGQDHQPQHF. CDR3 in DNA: TGTGCCTGGAGTACTGGACAGGATCATCAGCCCCAGCATTTT. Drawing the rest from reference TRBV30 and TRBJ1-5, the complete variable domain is SQTIHQWPATLVQPVGSPLSLECTVEGTSNPNLYWYRQAAGRGLQLLFYSVGIGQISSEVPQNLSASRPQDRQFILSSKKLLLSDSGFYLCAWSTGQDHQPQHFGDGTRLSIL.

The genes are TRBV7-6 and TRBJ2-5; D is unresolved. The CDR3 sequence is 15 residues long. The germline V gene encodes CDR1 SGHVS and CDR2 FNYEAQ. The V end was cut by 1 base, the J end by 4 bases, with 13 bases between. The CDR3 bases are TGTGCCAGCAGCTTAGTACCCCCACAAGGAGAGACCCAGTACTTC. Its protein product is CASSLVPPQGETQYF. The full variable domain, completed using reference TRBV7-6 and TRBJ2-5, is GAGVSQSPRYKVTKRGQDVALRCDPISGHVSLYWYRQALGQGPEFLTYFNYEAQQDKSGLPNDRFSAERPEGSISTLTIQRTEQRDSAMYRCASSLVPPQGETQYFGPGTRLLVL.

The CDR3 DNA is TGTGCCCGAGGGGGACAGGGGGCGAGTGGCTATGGCTACACCTTC. Translated: CARGGQGASGYGYTF. The chain links TRBV2 to TRBJ1-2, with 12 bases lining up with TRBD1. The CDR3 has 15 amino acids. Germline V gene lookup returns CDR1 SNHLY and CDR2 FYNNEI. The ends lost 11 bases at V and 4 bases at J; junction bases unmatched: 11.

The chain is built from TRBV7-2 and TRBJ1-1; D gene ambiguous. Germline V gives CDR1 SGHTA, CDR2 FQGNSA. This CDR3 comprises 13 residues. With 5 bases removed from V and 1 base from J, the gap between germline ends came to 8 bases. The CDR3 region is CASSPSPNTEAFF. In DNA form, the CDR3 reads TGTGCCAGCAGCCCCAGCCCGAACACTGAAGCTTTCTTT.

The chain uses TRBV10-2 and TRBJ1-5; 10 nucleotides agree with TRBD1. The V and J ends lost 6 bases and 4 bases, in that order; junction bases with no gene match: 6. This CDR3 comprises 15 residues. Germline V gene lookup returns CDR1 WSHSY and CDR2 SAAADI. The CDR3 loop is CASRGTGARNQPQHF. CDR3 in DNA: TGCGCCAGCAGGGGGACAGGGGCTAGGAATCAGCCCCAGCATTTT.

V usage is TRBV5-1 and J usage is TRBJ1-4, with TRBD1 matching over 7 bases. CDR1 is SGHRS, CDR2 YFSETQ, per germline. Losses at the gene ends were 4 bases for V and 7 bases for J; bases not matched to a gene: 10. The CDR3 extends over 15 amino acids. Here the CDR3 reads CASSPLGTEGEKLFF. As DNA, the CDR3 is TGCGCCAGCAGCCCCCTCGGGACAGAAGGTGAAAAACTGTTTTTT.

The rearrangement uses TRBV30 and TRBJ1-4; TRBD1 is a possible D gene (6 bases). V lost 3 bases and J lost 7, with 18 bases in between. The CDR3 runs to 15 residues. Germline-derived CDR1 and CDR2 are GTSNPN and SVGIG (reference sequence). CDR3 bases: TGTGCCTGGAGCGATTTGGGGCGGGGGCGTGAAAAACTGTTTTTT. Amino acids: CAWSDLGRGREKLFF.